Sequencing of this T cell receptor beta chain was carried out in a study of blood T cell repertoires in COVID-19. Across the whole study: Specimens from acute and convalescent COVID-19 originated in the United States, Italy and Spain. PBMCs, B-cell-depleted T cells, or T cells provided the cDNA or gDNA that made up the material.

CDR3 length equals 16 residues. Germline V lookup: CDR1 LGHNA, CDR2 YNFKEQ. Trimming shortened V by 0 bases and J by 6 bases, and 15 bases separated the two germline ends. The protocol was immunoSEQ multiplex PCR, while the TCRdb copy is restricted to in-frame clones and leaves out a portion. The sample holds around 250,000 clones, over 70% seen once. The sequenced material came from peripheral blood. The receptor was isolated from a human donor in a cohort sampled during active COVID-19. The chain combines TRBV4-2 with TRBJ2-4, with D maybe TRBD2 (5 bases). The CDR3 region has the DNA TGTGCCAGCAGCCAAGATTGGCGGGCCTCCGGAAACATTCAGTACTTC. Its protein is CASSQDWRASGNIQYF.